The text below deals with one T cell receptor (beta chain). This specimen belongs to a study of T cells in Graves' hyperthyroidism and ophthalmopathy. Template material for amplifying TCR beta CDR3 regions consisted of RNA transcripts. The HTBI primer set drove a first-round RT-PCR of the TCR CDR3. TCRdb analysed the multiplex PCR reads with MiXCR anew, one entry per CDR3 protein. The sample includes about 290,000 distinct CDR3 sequences, around 19% of them seen just once. Trimming left V 5 bases short and J 6 bases short, with 17 bases between. The CDR3 is 16 residues long. The germline V gene encodes CDR1 SGHVS and CDR2 FQNEAQ.

Material: blood. The TCR sequence derives from a man aged 50 to 60 with Graves' ophthalmopathy. V and J are TRBV7-8 and TRBJ1-6; tentative D call: TRBD1 (6 bases). The CDR3 DNA reads as TGTGCCAGCAGCGTGCAGGGGATCCGTTCTAATTCACCCCTCCACTTT. Amino acid sequence: CASSVQGIRSNSPLHF.